This TCR beta chain was sequenced in a study of blood T cell repertoires in COVID-19. Whole-study context: Collection of acute and convalescent COVID-19 samples took place in the United States, Italy and Spain. From T cells, B-cell-depleted T cells, or PBMCs came the material, which was cDNA or gDNA.

Clones were read by immunoSEQ multiplex PCR, and TCRdb kept only the in-frame ones, dropping some. The table lists around 250,000 clones, roughly 80% of them singletons. Per germline, CDR1 MNHEY and CDR2 SVGAGI. The CDR3 consists of 13 residues. Trimming removed 7 bases at V and 2 bases at J, with 12 bases between. The source of this sequence is a young woman with acute or convalescent COVID-19. The chain has TRBV6-5 and TRBJ2-7; D is perhaps TRBD2 (6 bases). The specimen sequenced was peripheral blood. For the CDR3, the DNA is TGTGCCAGCATTGCCGGGGAGGCCTACGAGCAGTACTTC. It specifies CASIAGEAYEQYF.